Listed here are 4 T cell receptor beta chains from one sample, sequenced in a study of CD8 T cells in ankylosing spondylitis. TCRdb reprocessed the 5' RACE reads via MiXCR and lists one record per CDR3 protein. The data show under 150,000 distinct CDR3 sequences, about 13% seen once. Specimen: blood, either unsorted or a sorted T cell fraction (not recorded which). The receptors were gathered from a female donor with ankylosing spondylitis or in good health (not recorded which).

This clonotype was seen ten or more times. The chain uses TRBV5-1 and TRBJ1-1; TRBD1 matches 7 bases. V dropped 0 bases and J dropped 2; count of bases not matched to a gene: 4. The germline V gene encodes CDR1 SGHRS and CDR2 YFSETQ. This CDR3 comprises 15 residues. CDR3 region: CASSLGGGLNTEAFF. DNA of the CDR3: TGCGCCAGCAGCTTGGGAGGGGGCCTTAACACTGAAGCTTTCTTT.

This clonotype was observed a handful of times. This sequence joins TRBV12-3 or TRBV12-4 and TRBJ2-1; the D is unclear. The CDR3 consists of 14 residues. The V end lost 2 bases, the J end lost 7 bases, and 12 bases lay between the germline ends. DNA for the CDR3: TGTGCCAGCAGTTTAAATGGTGAGAGGAATGAGCAGTTCTTC. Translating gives CASSLNGERNEQFF.

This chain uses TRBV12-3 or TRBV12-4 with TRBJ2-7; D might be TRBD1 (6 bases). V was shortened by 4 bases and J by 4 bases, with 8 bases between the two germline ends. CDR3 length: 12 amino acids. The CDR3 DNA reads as TGTGCCAGCAGTTCCGGACAGTACGAGCAGTACTTC. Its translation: CASSSGQYEQYF.

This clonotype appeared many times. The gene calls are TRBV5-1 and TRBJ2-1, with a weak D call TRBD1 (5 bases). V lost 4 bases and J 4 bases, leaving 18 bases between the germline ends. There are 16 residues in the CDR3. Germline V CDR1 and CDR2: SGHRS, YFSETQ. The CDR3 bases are TGCGCCAGCAGCCCGGCTCAGCGTAGACAGTACAATGAGCAGTTCTTC. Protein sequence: CASSPAQRRQYNEQFF.